The present TCR beta chain was sequenced within a study of cytomegalovirus exposure and HLA in healthy donors. Primers for the PCR totalled 60 Vbeta and 13 Jbeta. Here immunoSEQ multiplex PCR was the method, and the copy in TCRdb shows in-frame clones only, minus some. The repertoire has 100,000 or so clones, 60% to 85% of them found once; the top ten carry approximately 2.6%. CDR3 length: 13 residues. Germline V gene lookup returns CDR1 MDHEN and CDR2 SYDVKM. With 3 bases removed from V and 0 bases from J, the gap between germline ends came to 5 bases. This chain uses TRBV28 with TRBJ1-2; the D is unclear. The TCR was taken from a female donor in good health and CMV-seronegative. Specimen: PBMCs. Written as DNA, the CDR3 is TGTGCCAGCAGTTTTAGCCCTAACTATGGCTACACCTTC. Translated, it gives CASSFSPNYGYTF.